This note documents a single T cell receptor beta chain sequence. The sample comes from a study of shared clonotypes between healthy human individuals. There are 19 residues in the CDR3. CDR1 and CDR2 from the germline V gene are SGHTA and FQGTGA. Trimming took 1 base from V and 10 from J, leaving 32 bases between them. Terminally differentiated effector memory CD45RA+ cells were excluded by CCR7 positive selection of CD45RO-negative cells. In the sorted-subset replicate PCRs, approximately 200 ng DNA, 25,000 to 35,000 T cell genomes, was used. Sequenced by immunoSEQ multiplex PCR; TCRdb stores in-frame clones only, minus some. The sample carries roughly 2,000,000 clones, around 96% recorded once.

This TCR was recovered from a man aged 18 to 29 in good health. The sequencing sample was made of naive CD8+ T cells sorted from blood. V is TRBV7-3 and J is TRBJ2-7; D is possibly TRBD1 (6 bases). CDR3 in amino acids: CASSLSPLSSEGVGGLQYF. The CDR3 DNA is TGTGCCAGCAGCTTAAGCCCCCTCTCCAGTGAAGGGGTAGGGGGATTACAGTACTTC.